These 24 T cell receptor beta chains originate from one sample sequenced in a study of cytomegalovirus exposure and HLA in healthy donors. Measured with immunoSEQ multiplex PCR; TCRdb has only the in-frame clones, and not every one. The profile covers roughly 330,000 clones, with approximately 90% appearing a single time and approximately 1.2% taken by the ten largest. The source material was PBMCs. These receptors were collected from a woman under 40 in good health and CMV-seropositive.

This chain joins TRBV11-2 and TRBJ2-1; D is ambiguous. CDR1 and CDR2 (germline): SGHAT, FQNNGV. The length of the CDR3 is 12 residues. Deletions cut 4 bases from V and 7 bases from J, with 8 bases between. Here the CDR3 reads CASSSLRNEQFF. Here the CDR3 DNA reads TGTGCCAGCAGCTCTTTAAGGAATGAGCAGTTCTTC.

The CDR3 sequence is CASTGQVGGANVLTF. In DNA form, the CDR3 reads TGTGCCAGCACCGGACAGGTCGGTGGGGCCAACGTCCTGACTTTC. The chain uses TRBV25-1 and TRBJ2-6, with 7 bases aligning to TRBD1. After removal of 7 bases from V and 3 bases from J, the junction contained 6 bases not matched to a gene. The CDR3 is 15 amino acids. CDR1 and CDR2 from the germline V gene are MGHDK and SYGVNS.

In the case of this clone: In the same sample, other DNA sequences code for this CDR3. V usage is TRBV5-4 and J usage is TRBJ2-7; D unresolved. CDR3 length equals 14 residues. CDR1 SGHNT and CDR2 YYREEE come from the germline V gene (reference sequence). Trimming shortened V by 0 bases and J by 0 bases, and 7 bases separated the two germline ends. CDR3 DNA: TGTGCCAGCAGCTTGGACCCTAGCTCCTACGAGCAGTACTTC. Protein product: CASSLDPSSYEQYF.

The chain combines TRBV19 with TRBJ2-7, with TRBD1 identical over 8 bases. Germline V lookup: CDR1 LNHDA, CDR2 SQIVND (reference sequence). The J segment lost 7 bases and the V segment lost 5 bases, leaving 10 bases of the junction unmatched. The CDR3 sequence is 14 residues long. The CDR3 sequence is CASSPGQGALEQYF. CDR3 coding DNA: TGTGCCAGTAGTCCTGGACAGGGCGCCCTGGAGCAGTACTTC. Drawing the rest from reference TRBV19 and TRBJ2-7, the complete variable domain is DGGITQSPKYLFRKEGQNVTLSCEQNLNHDAMYWYRQDPGQGLRLIYYSQIVNDFQKGDIAEGYSVSREKKESFPLTVTSAQKNPTAFYLCASSPGQGALEQYFGPGTRLTVT.

The chain carries TRBV27 and TRBJ2-6; D ambiguous. This CDR3 has 12 residues. Germline assignment: CDR1 MNHEY and CDR2 SMNVEV (reference sequence). V dropped 10 bases and J dropped 1 base, with 5 bases sitting between them. As DNA, the CDR3 is TGTGCCACCCGATCTGGGGCCAACGTCCTGACTTTC. Protein sequence: CATRSGANVLTF.

The rearrangement uses TRBV7-8 and TRBJ2-5; a possible D gene is TRBD2 (6 bases). Germline CDR1 SGHVS, CDR2 FQNEAQ. V was shortened by 5 bases and J by 7 bases, with 20 bases between the two germline ends. CDR3 length: 15 amino acids. The CDR3 DNA sequence: TGTGCCAGCAGCCCACTGGTACTAGCTGTCGGGACCCAGTACTTC. Its protein is CASSPLVLAVGTQYF.

For this clone: The sample contains more than one DNA sequence encoding this CDR3. V gene TRBV27 combines with J gene TRBJ2-3, with D hard to call. V was pared by 2 bases and J by 1 base, with 4 bases between. This CDR3 spans 13 amino acids. CDR1 is MNHEY, CDR2 SMNVEV, per germline (reference sequence). The CDR3 spells CASSLGGTDTQYF. The DNA of the CDR3 is TGTGCCAGCAGTTTAGGGGGCACAGATACGCAGTATTTT.

The chain recombines TRBV13 with TRBJ1-5; D unresolved. CDR1 and CDR2 from the germline V gene are PRHDT and FYEKMQ (reference sequence). There are 15 residues in the CDR3. The V end lost 0 bases, the J end lost 0 bases, and 6 bases lay between the germline ends. CDR3 amino acids: CASSLGRNSNQPQHF. The CDR3, as DNA: TGTGCCAGCAGCTTAGGCAGAAATAGCAATCAGCCCCAGCATTTT.

The chain uses TRBV5-1 and TRBJ2-7; a possible D gene is TRBD2 (5 bases). Germline-derived CDR1 and CDR2 are SGHRS and YFSETQ. The CDR3 is made up of 13 amino acids. Trimming took 0 bases from V and 12 from J, leaving 16 bases between them. CDR3 DNA sequence: TGCGCCAGCAGCTTGGATGGCCCGGCCGAGGGGTACTTC. It codes for CASSLDGPAEGYF.

This chain links TRBV14 with TRBJ2-7; D not resolved. This CDR3 is 13 amino acids long. Trimming stripped 1 base from V and 6 bases from J, with 10 bases between. Germline CDR1 SGHDN, CDR2 FVKESK. The CDR3 loop is CASSQVPRTEQYF. CDR3 nucleotide sequence: TGTGCCAGCAGCCAAGTCCCCAGAACCGAGCAGTACTTC.

This chain joins TRBV11-2 and TRBJ2-1; no firm D call. This CDR3 is built from 13 residues. The germline V and J ends were trimmed by 5 bases and 5 bases, with 10 bases remaining between them. Germline CDR1 reads SGHAT; CDR2 reads FQNNGV. CDR3 protein: CASSDGPDNEQFF. The CDR3 bases are TGTGCCAGCAGCGACGGACCCGACAATGAGCAGTTCTTC.

The J gene is TRBJ2-7, the V gene TRBV6-5; D is perhaps TRBD2 (5 bases). The length of the CDR3 is 13 residues. Germline CDR1 and CDR2: MNHEY and SVGAGI. The V and J ends lost 6 bases and 2 bases respectively, with 11 bases between them. CDR3 DNA: TGTGCCAGCAGCTCGGGGAGCCCCTACGAGCAGTACTTC. Amino acid sequence: CASSSGSPYEQYF.

V is TRBV6-1 and J is TRBJ2-7, with 8 bases aligning to TRBD1. The CDR3 covers 14 residues. Trimming removed 7 bases from V and 5 bases from J; junction bases left unmatched: 10. Germline V gives CDR1 MNHNS, CDR2 SASEGT. Here the CDR3 reads CASTLDRVKDEQYF. The CDR3 nucleotides are TGTGCCAGCACCCTGGACAGGGTGAAGGACGAGCAGTACTTC.

CDR3 sequence reads: CASSLQVAGEFTGELFF. CDR3 in DNA: TGTGCCAGCAGCTTACAGGTAGCGGGGGAATTCACCGGGGAGCTGTTTTTT. The chain carries TRBV7-9 and TRBJ2-2; TRBD2 agrees at 9 bases. V lost 2 bases and J lost 4; bases outside the gene matches: 8. The CDR3 loop spans 17 amino acids. Germline V gene sequence: CDR1 SEHNR, CDR2 FQNEAQ (reference sequence).

The chain recombines TRBV18 with TRBJ2-7; D gene uncertain. This CDR3 has 13 residues. Germline lookup yields CDR1 KGHSH and CDR2 LQKENI. Trimming removed 4 bases from V and 0 bases from J, with 7 bases in between. This CDR3 is CASSLESSYEQYF. CDR3 bases: TGTGCCAGCTCACTCGAAAGCTCCTACGAGCAGTACTTC.

The chain has TRBV5-4 and TRBJ2-7; D unresolved. Trimming cost V 4 bases and J 6 bases, with 14 bases left between them. Germline V gene sequence: CDR1 SGHNT, CDR2 YYREEE (reference sequence). The CDR3 has 13 amino acids. The chain's CDR3 is CASSAGSLGEQYF. In DNA, the CDR3 is TGTGCCAGCAGCGCCGGTAGTCTGGGCGAGCAGTACTTC. Using reference TRBV5-4 and TRBJ2-7 for the parts outside the CDR3, the full variable domain is ETGVTQSPTHLIKTRGQQVTLRCSSQSGHNTVSWYQQALGQGPQFIFQYYREEENGRGNFPPRFSGLQFPNYSSELNVNALELDDSALYLCASSAGSLGEQYFGPGTRLTVT.

The V gene is TRBV29-1, the J gene TRBJ2-7; a weak D match, TRBD2 (5 bases). Per the germline V gene, CDR1 is SQVTM and CDR2 is ANQGSEA. V was shortened by 2 bases and J by 2 bases, with 7 bases between the two germline ends. This CDR3 contains 12 residues. CDR3 in amino acids: CSVESGAYEQYF. CDR3 nucleotide sequence: TGCAGCGTTGAAAGCGGAGCCTACGAGCAGTACTTC.

The chain uses TRBV6-1 and TRBJ1-1, with D maybe TRBD1 (6 bases). The CDR3 covers 13 residues. Germline CDR1 is MNHNS and CDR2 is SASEGT. Trimming removed 0 bases from V and 11 bases from J, with 13 bases in between. DNA of the CDR3: TGTGCCAGCAGTGAAGCTTGGGGACATGATGCTTTCTTT. Protein: CASSEAWGHDAFF.

The J gene is TRBJ2-3, the V gene TRBV2; the D is unclear. Germline values: CDR1 SNHLY, CDR2 FYNNEI. The CDR3 spans 15 residues. Trimming stripped 6 bases from V and 0 bases from J, with 13 bases between. CDR3 sequence (DNA): TGTGCCAGCAGCCCGGCGGTTACTAGCACAGATACGCAGTATTTT. It codes for CASSPAVTSTDTQYF.

This chain connects TRBV18 to TRBJ2-5, with no clear D. Germline V lookup: CDR1 KGHSH, CDR2 LQKENI. The CDR3 is 14 residues long. V gave up 6 bases and J gave up 0 bases, with 11 bases separating them. CDR3 nucleotide sequence: TGTGCCAGCTCCCTGACCGCGTACCAAGAGACCCAGTACTTC. It yields the protein CASSLTAYQETQYF.

The chain joins TRBV4-3 to TRBJ2-3; D is unresolved. V dropped 0 bases and J dropped 2 bases, with 18 bases sitting between them. The CDR3 has 18 residues. Per the germline V gene, CDR1 is LGHNA and CDR2 is YSLEER. CDR3 sequence (DNA): TGCGCCAGCAGCCAAGAGTATACAGCGATAGACCCCACAGATACGCAGTATTTT. Translated, it gives CASSQEYTAIDPTDTQYF.

The rearrangement joins TRBV4-1 to TRBJ1-2, with 7 bases that match TRBD1. Losses at the gene ends were 0 bases for V and 4 bases for J; bases not matched to a gene: 5. The CDR3 is 15 residues long. Germline CDR1 reads MGHRA; CDR2 reads YSYEKL. CDR3 bases: TGCGCCAGCAGCCAAGAGGGGCAGGGGGGCTATGGCTACACCTTC. This codes for CASSQEGQGGYGYTF.

CDR3 loop: CASSQDRDEQFF. The CDR3 nucleotides read TGTGCCAGCAGCCAGGACAGGGATGAGCAGTTCTTC. The rearrangement joins TRBV7-2 to TRBJ2-1; TRBD1 matches at 8 bases. J was trimmed by 8 bases and V by 5 bases; bases with no gene match: 2. CDR3 length: 12 amino acids. The germline V gene has CDR1 SGHTA and CDR2 FQGNSA.

This clone was counted once. CDR3 residues: CASSLGRSGVGYTF. The CDR3 region has the DNA TGTGCCAGCAGTTTGGGAAGGTCAGGGGTTGGCTACACCTTC. This rearrangement joins TRBV27 to TRBJ1-2; D perhaps matches TRBD1 (6 bases). V was pared by 3 bases and J by 7 bases, with 15 bases between. Per germline, CDR1 MNHEY and CDR2 SMNVEV (reference sequence). The CDR3 is 14 residues long.